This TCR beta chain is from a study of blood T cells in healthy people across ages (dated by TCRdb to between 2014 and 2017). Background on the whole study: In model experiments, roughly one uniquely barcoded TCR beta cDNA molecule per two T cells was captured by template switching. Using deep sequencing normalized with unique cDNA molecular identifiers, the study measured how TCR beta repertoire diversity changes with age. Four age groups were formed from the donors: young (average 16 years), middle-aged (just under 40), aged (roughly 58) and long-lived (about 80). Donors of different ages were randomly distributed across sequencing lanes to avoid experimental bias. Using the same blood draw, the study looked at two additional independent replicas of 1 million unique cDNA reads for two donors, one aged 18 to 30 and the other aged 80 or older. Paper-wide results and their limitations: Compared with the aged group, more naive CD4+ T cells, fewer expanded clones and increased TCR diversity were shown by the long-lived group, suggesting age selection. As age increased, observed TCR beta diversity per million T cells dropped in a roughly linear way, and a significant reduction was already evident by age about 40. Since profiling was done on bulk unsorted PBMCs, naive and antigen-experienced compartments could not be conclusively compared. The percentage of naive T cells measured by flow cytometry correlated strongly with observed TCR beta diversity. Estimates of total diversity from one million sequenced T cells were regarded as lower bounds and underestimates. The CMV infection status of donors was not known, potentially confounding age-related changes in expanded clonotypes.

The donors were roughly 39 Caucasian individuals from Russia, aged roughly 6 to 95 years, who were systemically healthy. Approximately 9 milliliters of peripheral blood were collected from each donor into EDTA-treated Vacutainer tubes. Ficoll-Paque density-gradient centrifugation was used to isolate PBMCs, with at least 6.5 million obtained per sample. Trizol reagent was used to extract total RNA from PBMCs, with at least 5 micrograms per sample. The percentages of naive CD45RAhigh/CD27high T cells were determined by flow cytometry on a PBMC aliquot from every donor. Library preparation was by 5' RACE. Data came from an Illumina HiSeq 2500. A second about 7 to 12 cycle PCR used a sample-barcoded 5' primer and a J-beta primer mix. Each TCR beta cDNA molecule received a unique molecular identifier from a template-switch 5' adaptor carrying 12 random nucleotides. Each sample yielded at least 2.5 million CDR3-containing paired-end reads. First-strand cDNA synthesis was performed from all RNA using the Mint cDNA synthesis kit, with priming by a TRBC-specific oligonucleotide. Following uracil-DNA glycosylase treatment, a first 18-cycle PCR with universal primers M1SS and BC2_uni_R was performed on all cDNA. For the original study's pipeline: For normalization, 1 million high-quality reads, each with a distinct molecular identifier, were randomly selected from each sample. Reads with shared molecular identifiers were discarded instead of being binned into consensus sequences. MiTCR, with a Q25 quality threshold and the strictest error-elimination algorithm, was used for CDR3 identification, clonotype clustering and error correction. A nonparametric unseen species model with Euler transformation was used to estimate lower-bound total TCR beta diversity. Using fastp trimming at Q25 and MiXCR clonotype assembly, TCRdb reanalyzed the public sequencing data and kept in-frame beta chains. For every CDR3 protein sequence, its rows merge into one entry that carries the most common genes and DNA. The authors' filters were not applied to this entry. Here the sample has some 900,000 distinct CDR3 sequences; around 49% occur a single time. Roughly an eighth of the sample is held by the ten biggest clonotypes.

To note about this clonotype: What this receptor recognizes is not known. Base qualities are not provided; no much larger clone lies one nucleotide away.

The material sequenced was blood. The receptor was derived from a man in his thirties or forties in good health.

The DNA sequence is as follows: TGTGCCAGCAGTTTACCGGGACAGGGGGCGGGTGAGCAGTTCTTC. This sequence encodes CASSLPGQGAGEQFF. This chain joins TRBV28 to TRBJ2-1; TRBD1 lines up with 12 middle nucleotides. The germline V end is reduced by 2 bases and the J end by 9 bases; junction bases left unmatched: 5. The CDR3 sequence holds 15 residues, the cysteine and phenylalanine included. Left in the record is the CDR3 DNA by itself, 45 bases read in frame from the first base. CDR1 and CDR2 are drawn from the germline V gene: MDHEN, SYDVKM.